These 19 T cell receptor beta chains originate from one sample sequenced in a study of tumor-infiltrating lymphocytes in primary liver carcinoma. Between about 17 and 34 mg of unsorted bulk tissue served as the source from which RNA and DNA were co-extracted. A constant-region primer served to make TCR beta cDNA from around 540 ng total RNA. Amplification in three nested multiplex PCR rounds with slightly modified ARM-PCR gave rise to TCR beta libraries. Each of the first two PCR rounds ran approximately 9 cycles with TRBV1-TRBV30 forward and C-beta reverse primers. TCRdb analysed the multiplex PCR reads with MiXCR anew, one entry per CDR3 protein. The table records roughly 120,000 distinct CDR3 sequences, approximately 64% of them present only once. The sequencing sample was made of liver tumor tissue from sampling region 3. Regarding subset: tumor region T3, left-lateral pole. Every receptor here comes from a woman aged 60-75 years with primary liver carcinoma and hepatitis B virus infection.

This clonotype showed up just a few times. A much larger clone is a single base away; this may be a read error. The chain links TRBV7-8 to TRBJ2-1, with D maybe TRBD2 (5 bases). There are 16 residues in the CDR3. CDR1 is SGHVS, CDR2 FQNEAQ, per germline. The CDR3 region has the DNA TGTGCCAGCAGCCCTGTCTGGCTGGGAGAGTACACTGAGCAGTTCTTC. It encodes CASSPVWLGEYTEQFF.

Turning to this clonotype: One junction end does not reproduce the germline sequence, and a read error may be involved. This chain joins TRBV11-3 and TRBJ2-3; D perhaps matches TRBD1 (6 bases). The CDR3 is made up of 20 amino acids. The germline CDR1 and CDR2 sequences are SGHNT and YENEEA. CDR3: CANSLERGNMRLGPTDTQYF. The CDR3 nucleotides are TGTGCCAACAGCTTAGAGAGGGGGAATATGCGCCTTGGTCCCACGGATACGCAGTATTTT.

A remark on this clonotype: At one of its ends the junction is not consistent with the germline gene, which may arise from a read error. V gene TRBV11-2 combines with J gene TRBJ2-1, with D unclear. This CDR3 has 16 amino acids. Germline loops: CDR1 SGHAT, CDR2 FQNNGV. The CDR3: CVSSLEWMSSYNEQFF. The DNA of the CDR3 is TGTGTCAGCAGCTTAGAGTGGATGAGCTCCTACAATGAGCAGTTCTTC.

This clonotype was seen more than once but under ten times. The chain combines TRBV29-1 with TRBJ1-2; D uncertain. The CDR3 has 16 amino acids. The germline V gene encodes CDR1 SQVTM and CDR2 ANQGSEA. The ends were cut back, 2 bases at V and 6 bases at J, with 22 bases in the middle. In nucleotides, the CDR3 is TGCAGCGTTGAAATTCTTAACCGAGCTCAAGACGATGGCTACACCTTC. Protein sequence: CSVEILNRAQDDGYTF.

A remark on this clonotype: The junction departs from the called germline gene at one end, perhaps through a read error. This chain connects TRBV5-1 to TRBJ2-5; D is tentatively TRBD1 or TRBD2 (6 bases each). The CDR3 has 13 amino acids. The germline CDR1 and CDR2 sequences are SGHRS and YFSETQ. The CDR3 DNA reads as TGCGCCAGCAGCTGGGCGGGACAAGAGACCCGGTACTTC. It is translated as CASSWAGQETRYF.

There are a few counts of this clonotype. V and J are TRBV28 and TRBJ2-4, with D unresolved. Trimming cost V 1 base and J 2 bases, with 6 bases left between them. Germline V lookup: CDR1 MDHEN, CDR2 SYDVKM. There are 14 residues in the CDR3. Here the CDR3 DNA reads TGTGCCAGCAGTTTATATGCCACCAAAAACATTCAGTACTTC. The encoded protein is CASSLYATKNIQYF.

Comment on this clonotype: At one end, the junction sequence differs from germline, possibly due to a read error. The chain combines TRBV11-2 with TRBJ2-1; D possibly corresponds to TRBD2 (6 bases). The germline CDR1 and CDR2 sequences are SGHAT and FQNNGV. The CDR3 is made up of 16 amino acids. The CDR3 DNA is TGTGCCAGCAGCTTAACTAGCACGAGGACCTACAATGATCAGTTCTTC. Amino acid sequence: CASSLTSTRTYNDQFF.

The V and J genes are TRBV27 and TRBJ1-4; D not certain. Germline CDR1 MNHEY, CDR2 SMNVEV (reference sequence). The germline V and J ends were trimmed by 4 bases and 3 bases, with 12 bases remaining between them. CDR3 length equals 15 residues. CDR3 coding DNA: TGTGCCAGCAGTTCCATCCGCAGATCTAATGAAAAACTGTTTTTT. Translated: CASSSIRRSNEKLFF.

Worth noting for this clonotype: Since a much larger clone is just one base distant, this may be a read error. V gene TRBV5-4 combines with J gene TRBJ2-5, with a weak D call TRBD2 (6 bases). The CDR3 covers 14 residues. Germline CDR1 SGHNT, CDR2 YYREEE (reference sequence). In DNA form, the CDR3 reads TGTGCCAACAGCTTCCAAGGGATGGAGGGGACCCAGTACTTC. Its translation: CANSFQGMEGTQYF.

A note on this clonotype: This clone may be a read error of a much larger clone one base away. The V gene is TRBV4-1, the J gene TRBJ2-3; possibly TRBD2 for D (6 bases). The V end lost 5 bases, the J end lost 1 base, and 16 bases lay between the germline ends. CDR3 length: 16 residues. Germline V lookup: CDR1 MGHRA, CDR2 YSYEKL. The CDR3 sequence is CASSLSVGGRTDTQYF. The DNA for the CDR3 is TGCGCCAGCAGCTTAAGCGTGGGGGGTCGCACAGATACGCAGTATTTT.

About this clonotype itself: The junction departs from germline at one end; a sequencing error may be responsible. The CDR3 DNA reads TGTGCCAGCAGTTTGTGGCAGGGGCAAGAGACCCGGTACTTC. Translated, it gives CASSLWQGQETRYF. J is TRBJ2-5 and V is TRBV28, with D perhaps TRBD1 (6 bases). CDR1 is MDHEN and CDR2 is SYDVKM in the germline V gene. The CDR3 has 14 amino acids.

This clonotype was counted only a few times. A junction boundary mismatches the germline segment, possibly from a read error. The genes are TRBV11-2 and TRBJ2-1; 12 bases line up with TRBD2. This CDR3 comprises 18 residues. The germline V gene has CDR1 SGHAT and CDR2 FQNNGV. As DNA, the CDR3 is TGTGCCAGTAGCTACCACACCGGGGCTAGCGGGAGGGGTAATGAGCAGTTCTTC. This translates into CASSYHTGASGRGNEQFF.

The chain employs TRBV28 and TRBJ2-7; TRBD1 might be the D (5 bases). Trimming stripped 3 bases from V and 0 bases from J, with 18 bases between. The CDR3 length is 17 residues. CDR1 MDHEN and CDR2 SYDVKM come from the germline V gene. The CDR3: CASSLGPAQSSSYEQYF. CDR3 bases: TGTGCCAGCAGTTTGGGGCCCGCACAGTCTTCCTCCTACGAGCAGTACTTC.

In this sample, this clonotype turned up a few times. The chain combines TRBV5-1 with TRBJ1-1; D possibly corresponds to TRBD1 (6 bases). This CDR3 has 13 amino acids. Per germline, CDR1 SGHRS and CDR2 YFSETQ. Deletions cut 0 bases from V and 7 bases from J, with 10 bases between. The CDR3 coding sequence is TGCGCCAGCAGCTTGGTCCCGGACAGTGAAGCTTTCTTT. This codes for CASSLVPDSEAFF. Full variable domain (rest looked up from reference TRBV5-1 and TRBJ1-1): KAGVTQTPRYLIKTRGQQVTLSCSPISGHRSVSWYQQTPGQGLQFLFEYFSETQRNKGNFPGRFSGRQFSNSRSEMNVSTLELGDSALYLCASSLVPDSEAFFGQGTRLTVV.

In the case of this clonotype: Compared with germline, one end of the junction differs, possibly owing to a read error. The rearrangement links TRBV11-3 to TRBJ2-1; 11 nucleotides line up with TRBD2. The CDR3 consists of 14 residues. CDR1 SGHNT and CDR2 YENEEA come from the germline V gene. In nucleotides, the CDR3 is TGTGCCTGCAGCTCTAGCGGGAGGACCGCGGAGCAGTTCTTC. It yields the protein CACSSSGRTAEQFF. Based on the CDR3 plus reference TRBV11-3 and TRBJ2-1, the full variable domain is EAGVVQSPRYKIIEKKQPVAFWCNPISGHNTLYWYLQNLGQGPELLIRYENEEAVDDSQLPKDRFSAERLKGVDSTLKIQPAELGDSAVYLCACSSSGRTAEQFFGPGTRLTVL.

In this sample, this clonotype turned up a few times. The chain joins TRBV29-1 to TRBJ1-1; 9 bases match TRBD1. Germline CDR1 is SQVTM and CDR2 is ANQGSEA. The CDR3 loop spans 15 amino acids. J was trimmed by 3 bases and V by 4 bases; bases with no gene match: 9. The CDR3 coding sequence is TGCAGCGTTGGTGCCGACAGGGGGAAGGACACTGAAGCTTTCTTT. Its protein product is CSVGADRGKDTEAFF.

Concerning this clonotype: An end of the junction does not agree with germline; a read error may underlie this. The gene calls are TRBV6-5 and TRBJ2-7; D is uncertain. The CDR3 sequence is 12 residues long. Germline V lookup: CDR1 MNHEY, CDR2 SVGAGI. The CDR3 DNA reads TGTGCCGGCAGTTCTCCAACCTACAAGCAGTACTTC. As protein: CAGSSPTYKQYF.

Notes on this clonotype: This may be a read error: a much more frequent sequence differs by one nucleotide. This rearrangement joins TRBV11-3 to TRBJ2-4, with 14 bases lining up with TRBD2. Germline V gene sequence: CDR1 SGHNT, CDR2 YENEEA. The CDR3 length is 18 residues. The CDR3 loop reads CAGSPARLAGGWENVQYF. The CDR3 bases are TGTGCCGGCAGCCCGGCCCGACTAGCGGGAGGGTGGGAAAACGTTCAGTACTTC.

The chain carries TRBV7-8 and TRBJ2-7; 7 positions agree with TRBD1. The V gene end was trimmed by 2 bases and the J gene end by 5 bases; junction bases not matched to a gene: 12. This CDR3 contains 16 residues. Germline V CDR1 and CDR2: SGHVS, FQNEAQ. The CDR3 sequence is CASSLKGPAGGNEQYF. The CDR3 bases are TGTGCCAGCAGCTTAAAGGGGCCGGCAGGGGGAAACGAGCAGTACTTC.